This T cell receptor (beta chain) was identified during a study of Ad26.COV2.S vaccination and SARS-CoV-2 variants. For the study at large: Doses of Ad26.COV2.S were injected into muscle once or twice, 56 days apart.

There are a few counts of this clone. Generated by immunoSEQ multiplex PCR, the TCRdb table keeps only in-frame clones and is missing some. Found here are about 410,000 clones, about nine tenths of them singletons; the top ten hold more than 3%. V was pared by 7 bases and J by 6 bases, with 10 bases between. The CDR3 contains 12 residues. Stated treatment: roughly 18 received Ad26.COV2.S at low or high dose, single or two shots; roughly five received placebo; per-sample allocation not given. All samples were drawn on day 63, counting from the first vaccine or placebo injection. In Boston, an adult donor aged 18-55 years took part.

The chain recombines TRBV12-3 or TRBV12-4 with TRBJ1-5; D is undetermined. The sequencing here drew on peripheral blood, taken in a trial of Ad26.COV2.S vaccine versus placebo. The receptor comes from a person between 18 and 65 years old who received the Ad26.COV2.S COVID-19 vaccine or a placebo. CDR3 DNA sequence: TGTGCCAGCAAATTAGGTAGTCAGCCCCAGCATTTT. Protein sequence: CASKLGSQPQHF.